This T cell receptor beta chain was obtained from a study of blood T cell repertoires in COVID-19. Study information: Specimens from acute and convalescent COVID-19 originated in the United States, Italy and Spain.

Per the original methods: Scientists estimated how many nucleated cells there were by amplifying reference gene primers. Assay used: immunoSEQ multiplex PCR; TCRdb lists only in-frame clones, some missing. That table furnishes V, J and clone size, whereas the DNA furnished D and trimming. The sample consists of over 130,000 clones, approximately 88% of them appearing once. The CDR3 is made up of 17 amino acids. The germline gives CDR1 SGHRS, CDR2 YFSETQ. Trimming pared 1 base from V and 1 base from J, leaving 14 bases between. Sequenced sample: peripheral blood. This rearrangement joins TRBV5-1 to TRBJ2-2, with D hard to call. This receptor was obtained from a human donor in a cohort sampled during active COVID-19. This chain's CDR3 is CASSLRDGQLNTGELFF. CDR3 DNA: TGCGCCAGCAGCTTGAGAGATGGGCAGCTGAACACCGGGGAGCTGTTTTTT. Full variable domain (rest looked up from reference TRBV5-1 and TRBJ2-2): KAGVTQTPRYLIKTRGQQVTLSCSPISGHRSVSWYQQTPGQGLQFLFEYFSETQRNKGNFPGRFSGRQFSNSRSEMNVSTLELGDSALYLCASSLRDGQLNTGELFFGEGSRLTVL.